The 2 T cell receptor beta chains listed next were all sequenced from one sample in a study of blood T cell repertoires in COVID-19. Profiled with immunoSEQ multiplex PCR; TCRdb holds only in-frame clones, not every one. The sample yields over 100,000 clones, over 65% seen once. Sequencing was performed on peripheral blood. Source of these receptors: an older woman with acute or convalescent COVID-19.

The chain combines TRBV6-1 with TRBJ1-4; D not resolved. The CDR3 loop spans 16 amino acids. Germline V gene data show CDR1 as MNHNS and CDR2 as SASEGT. The V gene lost 1 base and the J gene lost 8 bases, with 17 bases spanning the gap. The CDR3 bases are TGTGCCAGCAGTGAAGGGTCGGACCCGGCGGGGGAAAAACTGTTTTTT. It encodes CASSEGSDPAGEKLFF.

The CDR3 DNA is TGTGCCAGCAGTCAAGTAGCGGGAAGCTCCTACGAGCAGTACTTC. Protein product: CASSQVAGSSYEQYF. This chain connects TRBV6-2 or TRBV6-3 to TRBJ2-7; TRBD2 matches at 8 bases. CDR3 length: 15 residues. CDR1 and CDR2 from the germline V gene are MNHEY and SVGEGT. Germline trimming cut 5 bases from V and 0 bases from J; bases unmatched to any gene: 6.